This T cell receptor beta chain came from a study of blood T cell repertoires in COVID-19. The wider study: T cells, B-cell-depleted T cells, or PBMCs supplied cDNA or gDNA.

Original data processing: Researchers report that nucleated cell counts were estimated from reference gene primer amplification. The repertoire was sequenced with immunoSEQ multiplex PCR; TCRdb's copy has only in-frame clones and lacks some. V, J and clone size are those of that table, while D and trimming were read from the DNA. The data contain about 120,000 clones, about 89% of them singletons. J was trimmed by 4 bases and V by 8 bases; bases with no gene match: 5. This CDR3 has 13 amino acids. Germline CDR1 is MNHEY and CDR2 is SVGAGI. The V and J genes are TRBV6-5 and TRBJ2-1; 7 positions match TRBD1. The sample was peripheral blood. This TCR came from a woman between 65 and 79 years old with acute or convalescent COVID-19. The CDR3 region is CASEGAGYNEQFF. The CDR3 bases are TGTGCCAGCGAGGGGGCTGGATACAATGAGCAGTTCTTC.